This TCR beta chain appears in the sequencing data of a study of CD8+ T cells in alopecia areata (dated by TCRdb to about 2018). About the study as a whole: Treated patients were enrolled in an open-label pilot trial of oral tofacitinib, 5 to 10 mg twice daily, for moderate-to-severe alopecia areata. In both human patients and the C3H/HeJ mouse model, the study applied high-throughput TCRbeta sequencing to look at T cell clonal expansion in alopecia areata. Scalp tissue and sorted CD4+ and CD8+ peripheral blood T cells from patchy and totalis/universalis alopecia areata patients and from healthy controls were covered by human TCRbeta sequencing. The RNA source kit depended on sample type: the PAXgene miRNA kit for fixed scalp, the miRNeasy kit for PBMCs, and the RNeasy kit for mouse skin. Patients received tofacitinib for 6 to 18 months and were then followed off drug for 6 months to check for delayed response and recurrence. In treated patients, disease severity was measured using the SALT score, which gives the percentage of scalp surface area affected. immunoSEQ multiplex PCR using 35 Vbeta forward primers and 13 Jbeta reverse primers was used to amplify TCRbeta CDR3 regions. Scalp clonality was compared among normal scalp (n=4), patchy alopecia areata scalp (n=8), and alopecia totalis/universalis scalp (n=8). Biopsies were taken from tofacitinib-treated patients at baseline and again at 4 and 24 weeks into treatment, and several of those patients also had a later scalp biopsy.

Looking up the germline V gene yields CDR1 SGHRS and CDR2 YFSETQ. The junction carries 16 bases between V and J, which are trimmed by 0 bases and 0 bases respectively. The CDR3 sequence holds 18 residues, the cysteine and phenylalanine included. The kept DNA is CDR3 alone, 54 bases in frame from the first base. To prepare the library, the immunoSEQ multiplex PCR assay was applied. To provide template for TCR sequencing, every sample had RNA extracted and reverse transcribed into cDNA. SuperScript III was used to make first-strand cDNA, primed with a 2:1 mix of oligo-dT and random hexamers. A synthetic immune receptor repertoire was used to measure amplification bias, and any remaining bias was corrected computationally. In the original analysis: Raw reads were preprocessed to remove errors, and CDR3 was defined according to IMGT conventions as the region from the conserved cysteine to phenylalanine. Clonality was computed by normalizing Shannon entropy by log2 of the number of productive unique TCRs and subtracting the result from 1. Whether scalp clones were CD4 or CD8 was inferred by matching scalp TCRbeta sequences against CD4 and CD8 repertoires sorted from blood. TCRdb stores this immuneACCESS table with in-frame sequences only. Part of the clones is absent; in the studies checked, under half of the shortfall reflects unresolved V genes, and no reason is known for the rest. V, J and clone size are those of that table, while D and trimming were read from the DNA. The sample profile shows roughly 76,000 clones; approximately 30% of them were found once. 14% to 15% of the sample is in the top ten clones.

What the time point label conveys for this sample: less than five weeks on oral tofacitinib. The sample's treatment or condition label is to be understood as: oral pan-JAK inhibitor, 5-10 mg twice daily. From alopecia areata patients, peripheral blood was collected along with lesional scalp punch biopsies. PBMCs were separated by density centrifugation and stained for CD3, CD4 and CD8, after which CD4+ and CD8+ T cells were sorted on a FACSAria. Results and caveats for the whole study, not just this receptor: Unlike mouse skin, where gammadelta T cells dominate, normal human skin contains resident alphabeta T cells that get sequenced too, which complicates analysis of the scalp TCR repertoire. During tofacitinib treatment, many expanded lesional clones stuck around in both scalp and blood, and this persistence may partly explain why relapse happens after treatment is stopped. Higher clonality and more expanded CD8+ clones were observed in lesional scalp than in normal scalp, particularly in alopecia totalis/universalis, a finding suggestive of antigenic drive. Compared with mice, TCR sequences shared between patients were less clear, possibly partly because of HLA diversity across the patient population. Because the treated cohort was small and included a single nonresponder, larger studies are needed to assess links between baseline CD8+ expansion and response. Scalp clonality and the number of expanded CD8+ clones among the top 100 scalp clones were significantly decreased by tofacitinib.

Of note for this clone: Its target antigen remains unknown. No base-level quality is on record; no much larger clone is a single base apart.

This receptor was identified in a human donor with alopecia areata. The source material was CD8+ T cells sorted from blood, sampled at week 4, from a patient treated with tofacitinib. This receptor chain uses TRBV5-1 and TRBJ2-1; a tentative D call is TRBD2 (5 bases match). The encoded CDR3 is CASSLVEARVGSYNEQFF. The sequenced DNA: TGCGCCAGCAGCTTGGTGGAGGCGCGGGTCGGCTCCTACAATGAGCAGTTCTTC. Beyond the CDR3, the reference TRBV5-1 and TRBJ2-1 genes provide the residues; the full variable domain reads: KAGVTQTPRYLIKTRGQQVTLSCSPISGHRSVSWYQQTPGQGLQFLFEYFSETQRNKGNFPGRFSGRQFSNSRSEMNVSTLELGDSALYLCASSLVEARVGSYNEQFFGPGTRLTVL.